One sample yielded the 15 T cell receptor beta chains listed below, sequenced in a study of T cell responses to AZD1222 COVID-19 vaccine. Clones were read by immunoSEQ multiplex PCR, and TCRdb kept only the in-frame ones, dropping some. The data contain around 120,000 clones, over 75% of them seen just once; the ten biggest clones take up 1% to 1.5%. The input for sequencing was peripheral blood, taken on day 0 of AZD1222 vaccination. The receptor set was obtained from an adult in good health.

The V gene is TRBV18, the J gene TRBJ1-2; no definite D call. CDR1 KGHSH and CDR2 LQKENI come from the germline V gene. V was cut by 3 bases and J by 2 bases, with 7 bases left in between. The length of the CDR3 is 13 residues. The CDR3 protein is CASSPFGNYGYTF. In DNA form, the CDR3 reads TGTGCCAGCTCACCGTTCGGGAACTATGGCTACACCTTC.

The genes are TRBV15 and TRBJ2-1, with D possibly matching TRBD2 (5 bases). Looked up from germline, CDR1 is LNHNV and CDR2 is YYDKDF (reference sequence). Trimming stripped 6 bases from V and 4 bases from J, with 10 bases between. This CDR3 is 13 amino acids long. The CDR3 region is CATSDLAYNEQFF. CDR3 nucleotide sequence: TGTGCCACCAGTGACCTAGCTTACAATGAGCAGTTCTTC.

The chain employs TRBV7-2 and TRBJ1-1; 8 bases agree with TRBD1. Germline V lookup: CDR1 SGHTA, CDR2 FQGNSA. Germline trimming cut 3 bases from V and 8 bases from J; bases unmatched to any gene: 2. CDR3 length: 12 amino acids. The CDR3 coding sequence is TGTGCCAGCAGCTTTAACAGGGGGGAAGCTTTCTTT. Translating gives CASSFNRGEAFF.

The V gene is TRBV10-1, the J gene TRBJ2-1; 8 nucleotides align to TRBD2. Germline trimming cut 2 bases from V and 3 bases from J; bases unmatched to any gene: 3. The CDR3 has 15 residues. Per the germline V gene, CDR1 is WNHNN and CDR2 is SYGVQD (reference sequence). The CDR3 bases are TGCGCCAGCAGTGAGGATAGCGGGAACTACAATGAGCAGTTCTTC. It specifies CASSEDSGNYNEQFF.

V gene TRBV29-1 combines with J gene TRBJ2-1, with 7 nucleotides matching TRBD2. Germline values: CDR1 SQVTM, CDR2 ANQGSEA. Unmatched junction bases numbered 13, after V lost 5 bases and J lost 3 bases. The CDR3 consists of 16 residues. The CDR3 here is CSVPVPPGGVYNEQFF. Here the CDR3 DNA reads TGCAGCGTTCCAGTACCACCGGGGGGTGTCTACAATGAGCAGTTCTTC.

This clone has only one observation. The CDR3 DNA reads as TGTGCCAGCAGTGTACAAGAAACTGAAGCTTTCTTT. This sequence encodes CASSVQETEAFF. The chain links TRBV2 to TRBJ1-1, with D uncertain. The CDR3 is 12 residues long. Trimming took off 4 bases at V and 5 bases at J, with 8 bases between the two ends. CDR1 and CDR2 (germline): SNHLY, FYNNEI.

This clone has just one count. The chain recombines TRBV2 with TRBJ2-3, with 9 bases lining up with TRBD2. This CDR3 has 21 amino acids. Looked up from germline, CDR1 is SNHLY and CDR2 is FYNNEI. V was clipped by 5 bases and J by 0 bases; unmatched bases: 21. CDR3 residues: CASSTNGLAWGERLSTDTQYF. The CDR3 region has the DNA TGTGCCAGCAGTACGAATGGACTAGCGTGGGGGGAACGATTAAGCACAGATACGCAGTATTTT.

This clone was recorded only once. The rearrangement links TRBV5-6 to TRBJ1-2; no clear D. Per the germline V gene, CDR1 is SGHDT and CDR2 is YYEEEE. This CDR3 has 17 amino acids. With 0 bases removed from V and 8 bases from J, the gap between germline ends came to 23 bases. The DNA for the CDR3 is TGTGCCAGCAGCTTGGCCAGGAGGTCGACCCCTTCGGAGGGCTACACCTTC. This codes for CASSLARRSTPSEGYTF.

Here the CDR3 DNA reads TGTGCCAGCATAAACAGGAGCTATGGCTACACCTTC. It codes for CASINRSYGYTF. The chain employs TRBV2 and TRBJ1-2; D is perhaps TRBD1 (5 bases). Germline-derived CDR1 and CDR2 are SNHLY and FYNNEI. V was shortened by 7 bases and J by 4 bases, with 10 bases between the two germline ends. The CDR3 sequence is 12 residues long.

The chain joins TRBV27 to TRBJ2-6, with TRBD1 identical over 7 bases. In germline, CDR1 is MNHEY, CDR2 SMNVEV (reference sequence). V dropped 6 bases and J dropped 2; count of bases not matched to a gene: 16. The CDR3 is 19 amino acids. The CDR3 reads CASRGDRAPYLPGANVLTF. The CDR3 bases are TGTGCCAGCAGGGGTGACAGGGCCCCCTACCTACCTGGGGCCAACGTCCTGACTTTC.

The DNA for the CDR3 is TGCGCCAGCAGCCAACCCCGACAGGGGGCCAGTGGCTACACCTTC. Amino acid sequence: CASSQPRQGASGYTF. V and J are TRBV4-1 and TRBJ1-2, with 10 bases identical to TRBD1. The CDR3 runs to 15 residues. J lost 7 bases, V lost 2 bases, and 7 bases had no gene match. Germline values: CDR1 MGHRA, CDR2 YSYEKL.

The chain uses TRBV25-1 and TRBJ1-3; D not resolved. Germline V gives CDR1 MGHDK, CDR2 SYGVNS. V was trimmed by 4 bases and J by 2 bases, leaving 3 bases between them. This CDR3 comprises 12 residues. For the CDR3, the DNA is TGTGCCAGCAGTGGCCCTGGAAACACCATATATTTT. Its translation is CASSGPGNTIYF.

The CDR3 nucleotides read TGTGCCAGAGTATTGGGAGGTGCCTATTGGGGACAGGGGGCCCACTACGAGCAGTACTTC. Amino acids: CARVLGGAYWGQGAHYEQYF. This chain joins TRBV19 and TRBJ2-7; 12 bases fit TRBD1. The germline V gene has CDR1 LNHDA and CDR2 SQIVND (reference sequence). V lost 9 bases to trimming and J lost 3 bases; unmatched junction nucleotides: 24. The CDR3 has 20 residues.

This chain links TRBV4-1 with TRBJ2-2; D unresolved. V shed 1 base and J shed 3 bases, with 6 bases lying between them. CDR3 length: 14 residues. Germline CDR1 reads MGHRA; CDR2 reads YSYEKL. CDR3 bases: TGCGCCAGCAGCCAAGGCGAGTACACCGGGGAGCTGTTTTTT. Amino acids: CASSQGEYTGELFF.

The V call is TRBV5-1, the J call TRBJ1-4, with a weak D call TRBD1 (5 bases). The germline V gene encodes CDR1 SGHRS and CDR2 YFSETQ. Between the trimmed V and J ends, which lost 0 bases and 8 bases, there was a span of 11 bases. The CDR3 sequence is 14 residues long. CDR3 residues: CASSLEGLTEKLFF. CDR3 sequence (DNA): TGCGCCAGCAGCTTGGAGGGGTTGACCGAAAAACTGTTTTTT.